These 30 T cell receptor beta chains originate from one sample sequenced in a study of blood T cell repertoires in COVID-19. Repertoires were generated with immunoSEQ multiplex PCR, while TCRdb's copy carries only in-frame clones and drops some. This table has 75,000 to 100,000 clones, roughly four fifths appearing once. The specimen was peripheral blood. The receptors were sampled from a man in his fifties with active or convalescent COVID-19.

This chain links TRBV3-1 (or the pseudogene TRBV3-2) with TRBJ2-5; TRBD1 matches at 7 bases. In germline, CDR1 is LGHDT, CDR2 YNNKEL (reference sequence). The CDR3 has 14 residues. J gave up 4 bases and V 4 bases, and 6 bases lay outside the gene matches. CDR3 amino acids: CASSPGQEAETQYF. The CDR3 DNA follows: TGTGCCAGCAGCCCCGGACAGGAGGCAGAGACCCAGTACTTC.

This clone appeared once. The CDR3 spells CASSSRGDTQYF. Written as DNA, the CDR3 is TGTGCCAGCAGTTCTAGGGGAGATACGCAGTATTTT. The V and J genes are TRBV6-2 or TRBV6-3 and TRBJ2-3, with D possibly being TRBD1 (5 bases). Between the trimmed V and J ends, which lost 4 bases and 5 bases, there was a span of 7 bases. Germline-derived CDR1 and CDR2 are MNHEY and SVGEGT. This CDR3 contains 12 residues.

The DNA of the CDR3 is TGTGCCAGCAGCGGAGGACTAGCGCGAGAGACCCAGTACTTC. It specifies CASSGGLARETQYF. The rearrangement links TRBV9 to TRBJ2-5, with TRBD2 identical over 9 bases. This CDR3 comprises 14 residues. After removal of 3 bases from V and 4 bases from J, the junction contained 4 bases not matched to a gene. Germline CDR1 reads SGDLS; CDR2 reads YYNGEE.

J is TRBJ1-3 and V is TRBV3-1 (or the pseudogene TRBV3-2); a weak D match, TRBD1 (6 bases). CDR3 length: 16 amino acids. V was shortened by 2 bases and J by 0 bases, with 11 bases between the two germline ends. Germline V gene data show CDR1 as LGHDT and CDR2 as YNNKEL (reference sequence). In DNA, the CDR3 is TGTGCCAGCAGCCAAAACCGGGGGGCCTCTGGAAACACCATATATTTT. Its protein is CASSQNRGASGNTIYF.

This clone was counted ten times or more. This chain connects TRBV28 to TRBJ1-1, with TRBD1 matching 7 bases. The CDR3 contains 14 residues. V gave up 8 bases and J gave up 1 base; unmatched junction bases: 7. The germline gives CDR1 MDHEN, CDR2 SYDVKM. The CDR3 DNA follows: TGTGCCAGCCGCTACAGGGGAGGGAACACTGAAGCTTTCTTT. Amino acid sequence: CASRYRGGNTEAFF.

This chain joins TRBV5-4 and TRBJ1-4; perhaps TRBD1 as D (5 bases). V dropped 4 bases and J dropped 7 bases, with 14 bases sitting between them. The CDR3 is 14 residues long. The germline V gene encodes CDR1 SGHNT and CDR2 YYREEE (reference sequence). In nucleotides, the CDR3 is TGTGCCAGCAGCCTAGACAGTATGACTGAAAAACTGTTTTTT. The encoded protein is CASSLDSMTEKLFF.

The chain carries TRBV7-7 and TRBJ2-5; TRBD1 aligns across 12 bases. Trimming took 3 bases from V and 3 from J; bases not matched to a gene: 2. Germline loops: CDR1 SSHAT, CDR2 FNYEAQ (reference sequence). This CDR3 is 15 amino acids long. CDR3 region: CASSFGTGGEETQYF. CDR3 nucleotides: TGTGCCAGCAGCTTCGGGACAGGGGGCGAAGAGACCCAGTACTTC.

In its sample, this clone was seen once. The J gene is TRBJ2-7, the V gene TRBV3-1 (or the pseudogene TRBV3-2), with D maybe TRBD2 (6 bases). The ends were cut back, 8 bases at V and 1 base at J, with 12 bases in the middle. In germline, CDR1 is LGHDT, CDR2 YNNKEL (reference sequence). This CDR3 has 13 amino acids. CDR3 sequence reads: CASGRDFSYEQYF. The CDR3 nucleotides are TGTGCCAGCGGCCGGGACTTTTCCTACGAGCAGTACTTC.

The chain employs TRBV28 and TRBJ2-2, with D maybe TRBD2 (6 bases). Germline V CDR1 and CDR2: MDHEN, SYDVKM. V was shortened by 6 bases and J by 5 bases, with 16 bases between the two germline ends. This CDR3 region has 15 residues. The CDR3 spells CASSNPSGETGELFF. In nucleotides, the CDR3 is TGTGCCAGCAGCAACCCCTCGGGGGAAACCGGGGAGCTGTTTTTT. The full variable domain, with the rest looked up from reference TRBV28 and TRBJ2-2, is DVKVTQSSRYLVKRTGEKVFLECVQDMDHENMFWYRQDPGLGLRLIYFSYDVKMKEKGDIPEGYSVSREKKERFSLILESASTNQTSMYLCASSNPSGETGELFFGEGSRLTVL.

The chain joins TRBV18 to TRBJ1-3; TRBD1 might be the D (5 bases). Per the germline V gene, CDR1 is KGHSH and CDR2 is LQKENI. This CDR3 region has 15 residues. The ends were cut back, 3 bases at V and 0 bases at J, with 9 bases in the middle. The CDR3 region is CASSPLTDSGNTIYF. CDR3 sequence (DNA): TGTGCCAGCTCACCTCTGACAGACTCTGGAAACACCATATATTTT.

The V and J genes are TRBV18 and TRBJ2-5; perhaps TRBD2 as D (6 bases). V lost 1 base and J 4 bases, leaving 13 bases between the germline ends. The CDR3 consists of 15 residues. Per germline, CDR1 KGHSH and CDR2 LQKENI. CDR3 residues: CASSPLGTARETQYF. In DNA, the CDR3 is TGTGCCAGCTCACCACTCGGGACTGCGAGAGAGACCCAGTACTTC.

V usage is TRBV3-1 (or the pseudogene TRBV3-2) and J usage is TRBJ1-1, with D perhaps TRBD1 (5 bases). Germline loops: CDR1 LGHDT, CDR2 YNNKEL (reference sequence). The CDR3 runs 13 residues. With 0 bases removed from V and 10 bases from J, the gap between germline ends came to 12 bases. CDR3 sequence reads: CASSQEYRKIAFF. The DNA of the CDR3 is TGTGCCAGCAGCCAAGAATACAGGAAGATAGCTTTCTTT.

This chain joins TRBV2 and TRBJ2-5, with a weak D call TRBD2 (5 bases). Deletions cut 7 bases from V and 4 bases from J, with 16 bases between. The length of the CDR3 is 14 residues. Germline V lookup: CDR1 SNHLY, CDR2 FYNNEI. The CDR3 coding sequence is TGTGCCAGCAACGGAGGCCTCGTCGTAGAGACCCAGTACTTC. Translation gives CASNGGLVVETQYF. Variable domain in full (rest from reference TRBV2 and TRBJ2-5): EPEVTQTPSHQVTQMGQEVILRCVPISNHLYFYWYRQILGQKVEFLVSFYNNEISEKSEIFDDQFSVERPDGSNFTLKIRSTKLEDSAMYFCASNGGLVVETQYFGPGTRLLVL.

CDR3 nucleotides: TGTGCCAGCAGTCAAACGGGACAGCCACTCTCTGGAAACACCATATATTTT. Translating it yields CASSQTGQPLSGNTIYF. This chain connects TRBV28 to TRBJ1-3; TRBD1 matches at 7 bases. The junction had 10 bases not matched to a gene; V was cut back by 5 bases and J by 0 bases. The CDR3 is 17 residues long. Germline V gene sequence: CDR1 MDHEN, CDR2 SYDVKM.

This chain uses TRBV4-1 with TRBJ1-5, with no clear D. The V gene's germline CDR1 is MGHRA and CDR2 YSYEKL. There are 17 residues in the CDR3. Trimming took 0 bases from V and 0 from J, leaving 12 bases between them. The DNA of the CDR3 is TGCGCCAGCAGCCAAGATTGGGTCGGAGTTAGCAATCAGCCCCAGCATTTT. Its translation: CASSQDWVGVSNQPQHF.

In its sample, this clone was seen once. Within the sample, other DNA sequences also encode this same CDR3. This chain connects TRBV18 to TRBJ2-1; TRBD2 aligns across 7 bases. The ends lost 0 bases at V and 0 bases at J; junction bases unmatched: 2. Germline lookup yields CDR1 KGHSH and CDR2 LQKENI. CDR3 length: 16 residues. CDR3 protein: CASSPPAGSSYNEQFF. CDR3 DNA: TGTGCCAGCTCACCACCAGCGGGGAGCTCCTACAATGAGCAGTTCTTC. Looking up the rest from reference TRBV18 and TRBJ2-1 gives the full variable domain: NAGVMQNPRHLVRRRGQEARLRCSPMKGHSHVYWYRQLPEEGLKFMVYLQKENIIDESGMPKERFSAEFPKEGPSILRIQQVVRGDSAAYFCASSPPAGSSYNEQFFGPGTRLTVL.

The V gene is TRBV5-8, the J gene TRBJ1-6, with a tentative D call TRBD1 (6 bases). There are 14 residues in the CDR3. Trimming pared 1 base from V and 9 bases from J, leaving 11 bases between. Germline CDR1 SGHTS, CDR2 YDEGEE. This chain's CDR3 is CASSLRQGSSPLHF. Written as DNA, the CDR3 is TGTGCCAGCAGCTTGAGGCAGGGGAGTTCACCCCTCCACTTT. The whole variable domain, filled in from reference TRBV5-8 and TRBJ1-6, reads EAGVTQSPTHLIKTRGQQATLRCSPISGHTSVYWYQQALGLGLQFLLWYDEGEERNRGNFPPRFSGRQFPNYSSELNVNALELEDSALYLCASSLRQGSSPLHFGNGTRLTVT.

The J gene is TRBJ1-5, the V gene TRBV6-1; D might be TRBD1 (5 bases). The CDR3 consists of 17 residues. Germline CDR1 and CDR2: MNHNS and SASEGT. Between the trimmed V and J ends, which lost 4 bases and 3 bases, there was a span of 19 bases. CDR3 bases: TGTGCCAGCAGTGGTTCAGGAGGGGCACGGTACAATCAGCCCCAGCATTTT. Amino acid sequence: CASSGSGGARYNQPQHF.

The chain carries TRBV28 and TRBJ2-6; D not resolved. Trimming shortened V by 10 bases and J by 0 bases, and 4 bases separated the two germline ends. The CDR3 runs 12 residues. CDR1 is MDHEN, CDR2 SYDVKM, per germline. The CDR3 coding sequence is TGTGCCACCTACTCTGGGGCCAACGTCCTGACTTTC. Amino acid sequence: CATYSGANVLTF.

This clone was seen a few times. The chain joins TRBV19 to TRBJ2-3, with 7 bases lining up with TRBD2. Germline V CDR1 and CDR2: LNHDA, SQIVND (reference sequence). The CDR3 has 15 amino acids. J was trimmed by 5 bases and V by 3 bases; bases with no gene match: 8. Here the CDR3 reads CASSMAAGELDTQYF. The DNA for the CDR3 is TGTGCCAGTAGTATGGCCGCGGGGGAGTTAGATACGCAGTATTTT.

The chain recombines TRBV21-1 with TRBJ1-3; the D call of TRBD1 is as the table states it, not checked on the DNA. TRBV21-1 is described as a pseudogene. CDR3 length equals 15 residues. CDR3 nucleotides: TGTGCCAGCAGCATCAGGGGGGCGGCTGGAAACACCATATATTTT. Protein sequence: CASSIRGAAGNTIYF.

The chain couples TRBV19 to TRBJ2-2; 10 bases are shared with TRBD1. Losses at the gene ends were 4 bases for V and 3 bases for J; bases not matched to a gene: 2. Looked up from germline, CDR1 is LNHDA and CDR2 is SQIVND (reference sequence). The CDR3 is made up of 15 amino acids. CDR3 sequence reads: CASSRGTGDTGELFF. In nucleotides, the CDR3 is TGTGCCAGTAGTAGAGGGACAGGGGACACCGGGGAGCTGTTTTTT.

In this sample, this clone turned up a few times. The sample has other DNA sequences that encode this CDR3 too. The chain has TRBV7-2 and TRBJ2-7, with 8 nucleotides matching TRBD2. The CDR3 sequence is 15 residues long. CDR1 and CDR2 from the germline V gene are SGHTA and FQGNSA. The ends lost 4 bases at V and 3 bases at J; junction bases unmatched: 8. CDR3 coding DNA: TGTGCCAGCAGCTCCGGGGGGGGTCAAAGCTACGAGCAGTACTTC. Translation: CASSSGGGQSYEQYF.

CDR3 bases: TGTGCCAGCAGCCCGAGTAGCACCGGGGAGCTGTTTTTT. Its translation is CASSPSSTGELFF. The genes are TRBV6-2 or TRBV6-3 and TRBJ2-2; D is unclear. CDR1 and CDR2 from the germline V gene are MNHEY and SVGEGT. The length of the CDR3 is 13 residues. V was shortened by 6 bases and J by 4 bases, with 9 bases between the two germline ends.

CDR3 in DNA: TGTGCCAGCTCGCCGAGGACAGGGACCCTGAACACTGAAGCTTTCTTT. As protein: CASSPRTGTLNTEAFF. V is TRBV18 and J is TRBJ1-1, with 8 nucleotides matching TRBD1. CDR1 is KGHSH and CDR2 is LQKENI in the germline V gene. J was trimmed by 0 bases and V by 6 bases; bases with no gene match: 9. The CDR3 covers 16 residues. The variable domain in full, completed from reference TRBV18 and TRBJ1-1, reads NAGVMQNPRHLVRRRGQEARLRCSPMKGHSHVYWYRQLPEEGLKFMVYLQKENIIDESGMPKERFSAEFPKEGPSILRIQQVVRGDSAAYFCASSPRTGTLNTEAFFGQGTRLTVV.

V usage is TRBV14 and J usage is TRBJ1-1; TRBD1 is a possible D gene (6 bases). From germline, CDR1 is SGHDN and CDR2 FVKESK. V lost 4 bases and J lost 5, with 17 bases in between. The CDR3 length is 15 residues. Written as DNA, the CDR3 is TGTGCCAGCAGCCGGTTCAGGGGTGTACGGACTGAAGCTTTCTTT. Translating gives CASSRFRGVRTEAFF.

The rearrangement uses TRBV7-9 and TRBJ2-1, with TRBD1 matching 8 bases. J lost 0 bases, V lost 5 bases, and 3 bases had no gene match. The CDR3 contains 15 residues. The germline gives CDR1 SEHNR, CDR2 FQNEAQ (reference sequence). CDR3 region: CASSRTGGSYNEQFF. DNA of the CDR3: TGTGCCAGCAGCCGTACAGGGGGCTCCTACAATGAGCAGTTCTTC.

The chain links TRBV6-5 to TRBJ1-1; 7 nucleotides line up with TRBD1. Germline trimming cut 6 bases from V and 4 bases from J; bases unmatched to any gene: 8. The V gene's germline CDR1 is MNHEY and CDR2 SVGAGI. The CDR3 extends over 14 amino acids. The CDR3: CASRLGQLTTEAFF. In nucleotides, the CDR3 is TGTGCCAGCAGACTGGGACAGTTGACCACTGAAGCTTTCTTT.

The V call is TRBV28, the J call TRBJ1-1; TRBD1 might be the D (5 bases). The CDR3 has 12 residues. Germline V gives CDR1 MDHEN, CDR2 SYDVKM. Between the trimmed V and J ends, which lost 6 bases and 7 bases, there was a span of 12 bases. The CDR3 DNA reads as TGTGCCAGCAGCTCCAACAGGCTTGAAGCTTTCTTT. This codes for CASSSNRLEAFF. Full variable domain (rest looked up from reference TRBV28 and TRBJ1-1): DVKVTQSSRYLVKRTGEKVFLECVQDMDHENMFWYRQDPGLGLRLIYFSYDVKMKEKGDIPEGYSVSREKKERFSLILESASTNQTSMYLCASSSNRLEAFFGQGTRLTVV.

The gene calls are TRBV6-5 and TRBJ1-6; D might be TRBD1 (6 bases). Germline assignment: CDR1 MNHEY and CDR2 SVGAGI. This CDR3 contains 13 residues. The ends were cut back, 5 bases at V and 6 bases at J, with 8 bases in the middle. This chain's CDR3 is CASSRTANSPLHF. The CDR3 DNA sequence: TGTGCCAGCAGTCGGACAGCTAATTCACCCCTCCACTTT.